Listed here is a single TCR beta chain. Antigen specificity is unknown. Stated time point: pre-treatment baseline. Disease control meant complete response, partial response or stable disease at 12 weeks. Prior systemic cancer therapy, immunosuppressant use and other active malignancies excluded patients. Every bulk PBMC sample received the same 350 ng of DNA. Produced via immunoSEQ multiplex PCR; TCRdb's table is partial and in-frame only. The sample has over 10,000 clones; around nine tenths are singletons. The data were taken from a study of blood T cell dynamics during melanoma immunotherapy. The CDR3 is 13 amino acids. The germline V gene has CDR1 SGHVS and CDR2 FQNEAQ. V was cut by 3 bases and J by 3 bases, with 6 bases left in between. Study findings and constraints: Whether repertoire-driving clones were melanoma-specific could not be determined.

Sequencing used blood, obtained from a patient treated with checkpoint blockade. This clonotype originated in a human donor with melanoma. The chain recombines TRBV7-8 with TRBJ2-1; D remains ambiguous. Here the CDR3 DNA reads TGTGCCAGCAGCTTGTTGTACTACAATGAGCAGTTCTTC. This gives the protein CASSLLYYNEQFF.